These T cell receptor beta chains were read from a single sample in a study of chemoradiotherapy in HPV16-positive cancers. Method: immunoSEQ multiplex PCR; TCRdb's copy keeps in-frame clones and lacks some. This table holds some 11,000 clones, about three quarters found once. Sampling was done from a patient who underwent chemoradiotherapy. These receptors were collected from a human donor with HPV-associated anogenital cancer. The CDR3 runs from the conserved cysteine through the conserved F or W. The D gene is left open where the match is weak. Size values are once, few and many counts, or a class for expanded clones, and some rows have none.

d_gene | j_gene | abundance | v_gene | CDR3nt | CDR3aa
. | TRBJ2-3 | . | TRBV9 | TGTGCCAGCAGCGCGCCTCCATTAGGGGCAGATACGCAGTATTTT | CASSAPPLGADTQYF
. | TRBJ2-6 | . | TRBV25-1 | TGTGCCAGCAGTGAATCAGGGGCCTCTGGGGCCAACGTCCTGACTTTC | CASSESGASGANVLTF
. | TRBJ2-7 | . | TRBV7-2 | TGTGCCAGCAGCCGGACACACGAGCAGTACTTC | CASSRTHEQYF
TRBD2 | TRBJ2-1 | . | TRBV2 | TGTGCCAGCAGCGGATCAGCGGGAGTCTTCAATGAGCAGTTCTTC | CASSGSAGVFNEQFF
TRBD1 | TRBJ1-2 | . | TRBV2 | TGTGCCAGCACCCTCGACAGGGGTGGCTACACCTTC | CASTLDRGGYTF
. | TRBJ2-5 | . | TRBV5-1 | TGCGCCAGCAGCGAAAGAGAGACCCAGTACTTC | CASSERETQYF
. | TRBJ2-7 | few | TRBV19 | TGTGCCAGTAGTATAGATCTTGCCGGGGATAGCTCCTACGAGCAGTACTTC | CASSIDLAGDSSYEQYF
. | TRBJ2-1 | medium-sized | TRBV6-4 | TGTGCCAGCAGTGACTCGGACAACAATGAGCAGTTCTTC | CASSDSDNNEQFF
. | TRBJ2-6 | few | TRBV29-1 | TGCAGCGTCGGAGACGGCTCTGGGGCCAACGTCCTGACTTTC | CSVGDGSGANVLTF
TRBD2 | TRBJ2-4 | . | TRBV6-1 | TGTGCCAGCAGCGAAAGGACTAGCAAGAGTGGGGCCAAAAACATTCAGTACTTC | CASSERTSKSGAKNIQYF
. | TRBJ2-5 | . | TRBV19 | TGTGCCAGTAGAGATACCGGGACGGGATGGGAAGAGACCCAGTACTTC | CASRDTGTGWEETQYF
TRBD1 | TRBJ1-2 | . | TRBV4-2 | TGTGCCAGCAGCCATGAACCGGGACAGGGAGAATCAGGCTATGGCTACACCTTC | CASSHEPGQGESGYGYTF
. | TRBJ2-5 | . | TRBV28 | TGTGCCAGCAGTTCTCAGCGGGTGCCAGAGACCCAGTACTTC | CASSSQRVPETQYF
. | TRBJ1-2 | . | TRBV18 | TGTGCCAGCTCACACTGGGACAAGGGGTATGGCTACACCTTC | CASSHWDKGYGYTF
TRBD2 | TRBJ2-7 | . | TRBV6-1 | TGTGCCAGCAGCGGGGGGGCTTTCCTAGTTGGCGAGCAGTACTTC | CASSGGAFLVGEQYF
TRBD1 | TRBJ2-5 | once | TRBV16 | TGTGCCAGCAGCCACCCGACAGGGGGTAATCGAGAGACCCAGTACTTC | CASSHPTGGNRETQYF
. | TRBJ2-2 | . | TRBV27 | TGTGCCACCGCAACTCCTCTGCGGGCTCGTACCGGGGAGCTGTTTTTT | CATATPLRARTGELFF
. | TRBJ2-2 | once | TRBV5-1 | TGCGCCAGCAGCTTGAATCCCGGGTCAAACACCGGGGAGCTGTTTTTT | CASSLNPGSNTGELFF
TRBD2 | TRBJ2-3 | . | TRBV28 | TGTGCCAGCAGCCCATATGCTAGCGGGAGTTCAGATACGCAGTATTTT | CASSPYASGSSDTQYF
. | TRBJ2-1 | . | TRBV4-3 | TGCGCCAGCAGCCAAGATTGGACCTCCGGGGTCAATGAGCAGTTCTTC | CASSQDWTSGVNEQFF
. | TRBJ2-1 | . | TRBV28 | TGTGCCAGCAGTTTCCGGGACCTATCCTACAATGAGCAGTTCTTC | CASSFRDLSYNEQFF
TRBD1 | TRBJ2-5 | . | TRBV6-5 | TGTGCCAGCAGTAGCCGGGACAGGTGGAGAGAGACCCAGTACTTC | CASSSRDRWRETQYF
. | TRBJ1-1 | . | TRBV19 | TGTGCCAGTAGTCCCCATGGAGGGGTCAACTTGAACACTGAAGCTTTCTTT | CASSPHGGVNLNTEAFF
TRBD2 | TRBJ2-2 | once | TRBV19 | TGTGCCAGTAGTAGAGATACCGGGGGGGTCACCGGGGAGCTGTTTTTT | CASSRDTGGVTGELFF
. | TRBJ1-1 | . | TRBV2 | TGTGCCAGCAGTGAAGAGGTGGACACTGAAGCTTTCTTT | CASSEEVDTEAFF
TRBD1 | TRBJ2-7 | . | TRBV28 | TGTGCCAGCAGTGGTCGACAGGGGGTAGTCTACGAGCAGTACTTC | CASSGRQGVVYEQYF
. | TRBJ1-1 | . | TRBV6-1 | TGTGCCAGCAGTGGGGCCGGGACGGAAGCTTTCTTT | CASSGAGTEAFF
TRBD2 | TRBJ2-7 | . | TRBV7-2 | TGTGCCAGCAGCTTAGATCGGGGGGGGTACGAGCAGTACTTC | CASSLDRGGYEQYF
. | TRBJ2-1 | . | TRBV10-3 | TGTGCCATTTCCGGGACAACCTACAATGAGCAGTTCTTC | CAISGTTYNEQFF
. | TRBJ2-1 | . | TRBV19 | TGTGCCAGTATTGGGACCAGCCACAATGAGCAGTTCTTC | CASIGTSHNEQFF
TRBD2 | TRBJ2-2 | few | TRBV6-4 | TGTGCCAGCAGTGCACTAGCGGGAGATGACACCGGGGAGCTGTTTTTT | CASSALAGDDTGELFF
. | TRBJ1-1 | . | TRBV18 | TGTGCCAGCTCACCCGAACAGGATGCCGATGTTGAAGCTTTCTTT | CASSPEQDADVEAFF
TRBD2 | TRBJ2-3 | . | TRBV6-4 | TGTGCCAGCAGTGACTCGACTAGCGGGAGCACAGATACGCAGTATTTT | CASSDSTSGSTDTQYF
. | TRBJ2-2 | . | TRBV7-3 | TGTGCCAGCAGCTTATCCACAGGGATCACCGGGGAGCTGTTTTTT | CASSLSTGITGELFF
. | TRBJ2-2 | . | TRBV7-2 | TGTGCCAGCAGCTTAGTATCTGGAAGTGCCGGGGAGCTGTTTTTT | CASSLVSGSAGELFF
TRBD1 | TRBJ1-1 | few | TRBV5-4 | TGTGCCAGCAGCAATCAGACAGGGACTGAAGCTTTCTTT | CASSNQTGTEAFF
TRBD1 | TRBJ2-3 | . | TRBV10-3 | TGTGCCATCAGGAAGGGGGCATGGCGGTCGTTCGACCCAGATACGCAGTATTTT | CAIRKGAWRSFDPDTQYF
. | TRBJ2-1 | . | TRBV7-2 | TGTGCCAGCAGCCGGACCACAGGTCACAATGAGCAGTTCTTC | CASSRTTGHNEQFF
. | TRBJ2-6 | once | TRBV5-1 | TGCGCCAGCAGCTTGGGGGACTCTGGGGCCAACGTCCTGACTTTC | CASSLGDSGANVLTF
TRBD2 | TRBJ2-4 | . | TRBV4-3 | TGCGCCAGCAGCCGCGGGACTAGCCTAGCCAAAAACATTCAGTACTTC | CASSRGTSLAKNIQYF
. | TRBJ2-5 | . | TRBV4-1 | TGCGCCAGCAGCACCCCCGGGACCACGGGAGAGACCCAGTACTTC | CASSTPGTTGETQYF
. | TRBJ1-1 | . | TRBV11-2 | TGTGCCAGCAGCTTTGCGTATGGGGACACTGAAGCTTTCTTT | CASSFAYGDTEAFF
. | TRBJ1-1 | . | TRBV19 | TGTGCCAGTAGTATTGACGGATGGGCTGAAGCTTTCTTT | CASSIDGWAEAFF
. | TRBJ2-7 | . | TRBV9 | TGTGCCAGCAGCGCCCCAATCGGTGACGAGCAGTACTTC | CASSAPIGDEQYF
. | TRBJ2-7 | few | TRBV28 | TGTGCCAGCAGTTTGGGTGGCAGCTCCTACGAGCAGTACTTC | CASSLGGSSYEQYF
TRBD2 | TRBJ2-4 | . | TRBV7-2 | TGTGCCAGCGAAACGGGACTAGCGGGAGTTAAGGCCAAAAACATTCAGTACTTC | CASETGLAGVKAKNIQYF
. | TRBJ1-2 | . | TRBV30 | TGTGCCTGGAGTGTACAGACTGTCTATGGCTACACCTTC | CAWSVQTVYGYTF
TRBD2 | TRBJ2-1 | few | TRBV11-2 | TGTGCCAGCAGCTTAGCTAGCGGGCGTAAGAATGAGCAGTTCTTC | CASSLASGRKNEQFF
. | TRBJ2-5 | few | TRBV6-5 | TGTGCCAGCAGTTACACGACGGTCCCGGGGGAGACCCAGTACTTC | CASSYTTVPGETQYF
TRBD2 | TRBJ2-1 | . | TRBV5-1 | TGCGCCAGCAGCTTACTAGCGGAACCCTACAATGAGCAGTTCTTC | CASSLLAEPYNEQFF
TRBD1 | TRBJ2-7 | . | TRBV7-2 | TGTGCCAGCAGCTTATTCTCGACAGGGGACTACGAGCAGTACTTC | CASSLFSTGDYEQYF
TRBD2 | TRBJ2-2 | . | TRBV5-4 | TGTGCCAGCAGTCGCTCTAGCGGGAGGGACACCGGGGAGCTGTTTTTT | CASSRSSGRDTGELFF
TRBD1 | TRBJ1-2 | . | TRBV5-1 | TGCGCCAGCAGCCTCGGAACAGGGGTCTACGACTATGGCTACACCTTC | CASSLGTGVYDYGYTF
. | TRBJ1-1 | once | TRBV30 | TGTGCCTGGGAATTGACAACAGTTTCTATGGCTTTCTTT | CAWELTTVSMAFF
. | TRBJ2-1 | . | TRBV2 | TGTGCCAGCAGTGGACAGGCGGGAGTAGGTGTTGAGCAGTTCTTC | CASSGQAGVGVEQFF